This T cell receptor (beta chain) came from a study of blood T cell repertoires in COVID-19. TCRdb keeps only in-frame clones here, not all; method: immunoSEQ multiplex PCR. The sample includes about 270,000 clones, about 88% of them seen just once. What was sequenced was PBMCs or T cells enriched from blood (not recorded which). The sequence derives from a woman aged 50 to 65 who had recovered from COVID-19.

The CDR3 protein is CASSPGGDEQFF. The CDR3 DNA follows: TGTGCCAGCAGCCCCGGAGGGGATGAGCAGTTCTTC. This chain links TRBV14 with TRBJ2-1; D may be TRBD2 (6 bases). V shed 4 bases and J shed 8 bases, with 9 bases lying between them. This CDR3 is built from 12 residues. The germline V gene encodes CDR1 SGHDN and CDR2 FVKESK.